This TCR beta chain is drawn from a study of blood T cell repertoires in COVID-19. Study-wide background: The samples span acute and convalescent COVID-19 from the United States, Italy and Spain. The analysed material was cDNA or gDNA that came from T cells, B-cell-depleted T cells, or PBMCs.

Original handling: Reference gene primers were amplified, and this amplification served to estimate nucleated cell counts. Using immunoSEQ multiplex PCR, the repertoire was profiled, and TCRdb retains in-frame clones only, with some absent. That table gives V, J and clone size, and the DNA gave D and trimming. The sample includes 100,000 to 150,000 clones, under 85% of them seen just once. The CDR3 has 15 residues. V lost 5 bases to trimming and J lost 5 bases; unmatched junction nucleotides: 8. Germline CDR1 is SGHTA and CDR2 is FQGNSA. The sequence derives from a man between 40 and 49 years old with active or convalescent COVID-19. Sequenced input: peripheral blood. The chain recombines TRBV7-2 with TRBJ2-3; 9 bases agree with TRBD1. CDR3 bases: TGTGCCAGCAGCGCCCCGGACAGGGGAGTAGATACGCAGTATTTT. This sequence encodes CASSAPDRGVDTQYF.